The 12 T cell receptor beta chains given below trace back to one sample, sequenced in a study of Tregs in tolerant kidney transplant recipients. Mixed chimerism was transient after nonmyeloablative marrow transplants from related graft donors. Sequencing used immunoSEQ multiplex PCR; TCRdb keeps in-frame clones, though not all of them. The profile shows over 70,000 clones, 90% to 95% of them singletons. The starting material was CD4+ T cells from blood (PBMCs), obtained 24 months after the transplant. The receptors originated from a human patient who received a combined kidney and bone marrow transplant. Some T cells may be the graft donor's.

The CDR3 here is CASNAQPGQVYGYTF. CDR3 DNA: TGTGCCAGCAATGCCCAACCGGGACAGGTCTATGGCTACACCTTC. This rearrangement joins TRBV2 to TRBJ1-2; TRBD1 matches at 8 bases. The J segment lost 4 bases and the V segment lost 7 bases, leaving 11 bases of the junction unmatched. The CDR3 consists of 15 residues. The germline gives CDR1 SNHLY, CDR2 FYNNEI.

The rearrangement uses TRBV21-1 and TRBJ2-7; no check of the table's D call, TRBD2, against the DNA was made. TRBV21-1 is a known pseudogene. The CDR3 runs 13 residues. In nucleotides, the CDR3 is TGTGCCAGCAGCAAAGTCCCGCGCTACGAGCAGTACTTC. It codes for CASSKVPRYEQYF.

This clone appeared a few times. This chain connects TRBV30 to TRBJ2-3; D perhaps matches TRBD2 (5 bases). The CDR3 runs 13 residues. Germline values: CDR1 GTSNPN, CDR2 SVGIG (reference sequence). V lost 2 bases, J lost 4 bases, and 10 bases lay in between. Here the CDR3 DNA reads TGTGCCTGGAGTCATGGACTTTCAGATACGCAGTATTTT. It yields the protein CAWSHGLSDTQYF. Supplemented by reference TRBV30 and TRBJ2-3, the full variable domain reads SQTIHQWPATLVQPVGSPLSLECTVEGTSNPNLYWYRQAAGRGLQLLFYSVGIGQISSEVPQNLSASRPQDRQFILSSKKLLLSDSGFYLCAWSHGLSDTQYFGPGTRLTVL.

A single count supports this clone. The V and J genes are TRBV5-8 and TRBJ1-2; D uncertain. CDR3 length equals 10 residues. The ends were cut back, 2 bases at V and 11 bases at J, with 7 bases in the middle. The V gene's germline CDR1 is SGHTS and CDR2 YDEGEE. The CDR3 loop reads CASSLPGYTF. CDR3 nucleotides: TGTGCCAGCAGCTTACCGGGGTACACCTTC.

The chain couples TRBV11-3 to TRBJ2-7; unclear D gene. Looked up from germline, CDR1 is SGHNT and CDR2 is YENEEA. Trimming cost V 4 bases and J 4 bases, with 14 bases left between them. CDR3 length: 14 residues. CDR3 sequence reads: CASSSLISGYEQYF. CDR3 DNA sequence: TGTGCCAGCAGCTCGCTCATTTCAGGATACGAGCAGTACTTC.

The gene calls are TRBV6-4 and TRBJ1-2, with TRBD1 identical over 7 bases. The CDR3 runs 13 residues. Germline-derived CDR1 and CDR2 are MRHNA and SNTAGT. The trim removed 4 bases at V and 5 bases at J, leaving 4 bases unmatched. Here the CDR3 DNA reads TGTGCCAGCAGTGGACAGGGCGGTTATGGCTACACCTTC. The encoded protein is CASSGQGGYGYTF.

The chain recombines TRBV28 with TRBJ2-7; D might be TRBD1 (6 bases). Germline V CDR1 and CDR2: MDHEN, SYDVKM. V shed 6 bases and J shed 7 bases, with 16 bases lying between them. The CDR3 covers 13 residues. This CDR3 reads CASRPTGFLEQYF. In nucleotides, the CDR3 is TGTGCCAGCAGACCCACAGGGTTCCTAGAGCAGTACTTC.

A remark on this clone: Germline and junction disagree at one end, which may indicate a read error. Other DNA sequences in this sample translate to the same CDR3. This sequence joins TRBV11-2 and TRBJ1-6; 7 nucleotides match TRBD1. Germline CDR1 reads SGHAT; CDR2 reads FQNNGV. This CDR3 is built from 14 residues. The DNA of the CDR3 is TGTGCCAGCAGCTGGTCGACAGGGAATTCCCCCCTCCACTTT. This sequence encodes CASSWSTGNSPLHF.

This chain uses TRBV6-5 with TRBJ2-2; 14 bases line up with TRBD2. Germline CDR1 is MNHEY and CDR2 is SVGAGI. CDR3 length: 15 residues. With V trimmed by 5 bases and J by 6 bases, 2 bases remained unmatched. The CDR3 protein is CASSGLAGGAGELFF. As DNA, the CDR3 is TGTGCCAGCAGTGGACTAGCGGGGGGTGCCGGGGAGCTGTTTTTT.

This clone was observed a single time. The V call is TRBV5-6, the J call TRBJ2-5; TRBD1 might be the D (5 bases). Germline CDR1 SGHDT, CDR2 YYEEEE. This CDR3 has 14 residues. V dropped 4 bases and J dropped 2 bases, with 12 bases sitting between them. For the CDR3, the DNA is TGTGCCAGCAGCCACCGACAGAGGCAAGAGACCCAGTACTTC. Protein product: CASSHRQRQETQYF.

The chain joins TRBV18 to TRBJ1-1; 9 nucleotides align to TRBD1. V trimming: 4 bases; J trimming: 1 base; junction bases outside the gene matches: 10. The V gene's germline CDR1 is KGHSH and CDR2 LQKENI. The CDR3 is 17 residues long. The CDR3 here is CASSLQDRGAWNTEAFF. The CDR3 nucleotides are TGTGCCAGCTCACTCCAGGACAGGGGCGCGTGGAACACTGAAGCTTTCTTT.

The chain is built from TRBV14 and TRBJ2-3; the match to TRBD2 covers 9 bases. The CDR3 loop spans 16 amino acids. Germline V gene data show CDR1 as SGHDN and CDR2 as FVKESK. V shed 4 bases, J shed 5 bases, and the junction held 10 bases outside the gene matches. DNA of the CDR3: TGTGCCAGCAGCCCCCGTTTCCTAGCGGGGTTAGATACGCAGTATTTT. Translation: CASSPRFLAGLDTQYF.